Below, 31 T cell receptor beta chains from the same sample are listed, as sequenced in a study of blood T cell repertoires in COVID-19. Data came from immunoSEQ multiplex PCR; TCRdb stores just in-frame clones and leaves some out. Among around 82,000 clones, 70% to 90% were seen once, and the ten largest hold 9% to 15%. The specimen sequenced was peripheral blood. The receptors were gathered from a man in his sixties or seventies with active or convalescent COVID-19.

This chain joins TRBV7-2 and TRBJ1-2; D call uncertain. The V and J ends lost 0 bases and 1 base respectively, with 6 bases between them. The CDR3 is 14 amino acids. Germline V gene data show CDR1 as SGHTA and CDR2 as FQGNSA. Here the CDR3 reads CASSLARSNYGYTF. CDR3 sequence (DNA): TGTGCCAGCAGCTTAGCGCGAAGTAACTATGGCTACACCTTC.

This clone has just a few counts. The chain is built from TRBV6-5 and TRBJ1-1; D is ambiguous. The CDR3 loop spans 13 amino acids. Trimming removed 2 bases at V and 6 bases at J, with 10 bases between. Germline V gene data show CDR1 as MNHEY and CDR2 as SVGAGI. In DNA form, the CDR3 reads TGTGCCAGCAGTTACCGGTGGGCAGCTGAAGCTTTCTTT. Translation: CASSYRWAAEAFF.

The rearrangement links TRBV3-1 (or the pseudogene TRBV3-2) to TRBJ1-1; no clear D gene. The CDR3 is 14 residues long. V was clipped by 3 bases and J by 0 bases, with 8 bases between them. Germline V CDR1 and CDR2: LGHDT, YNNKEL (reference sequence). Here the CDR3 DNA reads TGTGCCAGCAGCCAGAGGATAATGAACACTGAAGCTTTCTTT. It codes for CASSQRIMNTEAFF.

J is TRBJ2-7 and V is TRBV10-3, with 10 bases identical to TRBD1. Trimming cost V 10 bases and J 4 bases; bases outside gene matches: 4. The CDR3 covers 12 residues. Germline assignment: CDR1 ENHRY and CDR2 SYGVKD. The CDR3 reads CATRDRGYEQYF. In DNA, the CDR3 is TGTGCCACACGGGACAGGGGATACGAGCAGTACTTC.

CDR3 coding DNA: TGTGCCAGCAACCAAAACGCGGGGGGCCCAGATACGCAGTATTTT. Amino acid sequence: CASNQNAGGPDTQYF. The genes are TRBV7-9 and TRBJ2-3; 8 positions match TRBD2. Per the germline V gene, CDR1 is SEHNR and CDR2 is FQNEAQ (reference sequence). V dropped 7 bases and J dropped 4; count of bases not matched to a gene: 10. CDR3 size: 15 residues.

The table lists this clone with a count of one. The chain recombines TRBV6-2 or TRBV6-3 with TRBJ1-2; 11 bases are shared with TRBD1. V lost 2 bases to trimming and J lost 5 bases; unmatched junction nucleotides: 7. The CDR3 totals 16 residues. Germline V gene sequence: CDR1 MNHEY, CDR2 SVGEGT. The CDR3 loop is CASSYPRTGGRYGYTF. CDR3 DNA: TGTGCCAGCAGTTACCCCAGGACAGGGGGCCGGTATGGCTACACCTTC.

The chain carries TRBV6-5 and TRBJ2-1; maybe TRBD2 (5 bases). Germline loops: CDR1 MNHEY, CDR2 SVGAGI. The V end was cut by 8 bases, the J end by 4 bases, with 18 bases between. This CDR3 is 15 amino acids long. The CDR3 is CASSAGVLPYNEQFF. The DNA for the CDR3 is TGTGCCAGCTCGGCCGGGGTCCTCCCTTACAATGAGCAGTTCTTC.

The V gene is TRBV24-1, the J gene TRBJ2-1; TRBD1 might be the D (6 bases). The V gene's germline CDR1 is KGHDR and CDR2 SFDVKD. V was shortened by 4 bases and J by 3 bases, with 15 bases between the two germline ends. CDR3 length: 16 residues. CDR3 amino acids: CATSDSTGIDYNEQFF. DNA of the CDR3: TGTGCCACCAGTGACTCTACAGGGATTGACTACAATGAGCAGTTCTTC.

The chain links TRBV7-6 to TRBJ1-4; a possible D gene is TRBD1 (5 bases). CDR1 and CDR2 from the germline V gene are SGHVS and FNYEAQ. This CDR3 region has 15 residues. V lost 5 bases, J lost 4 bases, and 14 bases lay in between. CDR3 loop: CASSLTGSVNEKLFF. CDR3 bases: TGTGCCAGCAGCCTTACAGGCTCGGTTAATGAAAAACTGTTTTTT.

In its sample, this clone was seen a few times. The chain employs TRBV6-5 and TRBJ1-3; D is uncertain. Trimming stripped 4 bases from V and 3 bases from J, with 16 bases between. This CDR3 spans 16 amino acids. Germline V gene lookup returns CDR1 MNHEY and CDR2 SVGAGI. The CDR3 loop is CASSSSWEFGGNTIYF. DNA of the CDR3: TGTGCCAGCAGTTCCTCCTGGGAGTTTGGTGGAAACACCATATATTTT.

The V call is TRBV28, the J call TRBJ1-6; possibly TRBD1 for D (5 bases). V was trimmed by 6 bases and J by 6 bases, leaving 15 bases between them. The CDR3 consists of 15 residues. The V gene's germline CDR1 is MDHEN and CDR2 SYDVKM. Here the CDR3 reads CASRRGREGNSPLHF. CDR3 sequence (DNA): TGTGCCAGCAGGCGGGGACGAGAGGGTAATTCACCCCTCCACTTT. The variable domain in full, with the rest retrieved from reference TRBV28 and TRBJ1-6, is DVKVTQSSRYLVKRTGEKVFLECVQDMDHENMFWYRQDPGLGLRLIYFSYDVKMKEKGDIPEGYSVSREKKERFSLILESASTNQTSMYLCASRRGREGNSPLHFGNGTRLTVT.

The chain uses TRBV6-6 and TRBJ1-2, with D maybe TRBD1 (5 bases). V was clipped by 4 bases and J by 7 bases, with 10 bases between them. This CDR3 is built from 12 residues. Germline loops: CDR1 MNHNY, CDR2 SVGAGI (reference sequence). CDR3 amino acids: CASSFTGSGYTF. The CDR3 region has the DNA TGTGCCAGCAGTTTCACAGGCTCTGGCTACACCTTC.

This clone was seen only once. J is TRBJ2-3 and V is TRBV2, with 7 bases identical to TRBD2. Germline CDR1 is SNHLY and CDR2 is FYNNEI. This CDR3 has 15 residues. V trimming: 8 bases; J trimming: 0 bases; junction bases outside the gene matches: 8. The CDR3 DNA follows: TGTGCCAGCCGGATGTTAGCGGGTAGCACAGATACGCAGTATTTT. Amino acids: CASRMLAGSTDTQYF.

The genes are TRBV25-1 and TRBJ1-1, with 8 bases aligning to TRBD1. Germline V lookup: CDR1 MGHDK, CDR2 SYGVNS. Trimming took 5 bases from V and 5 from J; bases not matched to a gene: 10. The CDR3 totals 15 residues. The CDR3 DNA reads as TGTGCCAGCAGTCCCGACGGACAGGGTAAGACTGAAGCTTTCTTT. Encoded protein: CASSPDGQGKTEAFF.

Details on this clone: One end of the junction varies from germline; a read error may be responsible. The chain has TRBV3-1 (or the pseudogene TRBV3-2) and TRBJ1-1; 7 bases map to TRBD1. The germline V gene has CDR1 LGHDT and CDR2 YNNKEL (reference sequence). This CDR3 comprises 13 residues. CDR3 sequence: CASTQTWQGVAFF. CDR3 DNA sequence: TGTGCCAGCACCCAAACTTGGCAGGGGGTGGCTTTCTTT.

This clone was counted at least ten times. The rearrangement joins TRBV4-1 to TRBJ1-6; no definite D call. CDR3 length: 14 residues. CDR1 is MGHRA and CDR2 is YSYEKL in the germline V gene. V gave up 3 bases and J gave up 10 bases, with 13 bases separating them. The CDR3 DNA reads TGCGCCAGCAGCCACGCAGGAGGAGGCTCACCCCTCCACTTT. It specifies CASSHAGGGSPLHF.

The CDR3 reads CASARLAGITDTQYF. The CDR3 DNA sequence: TGCGCCAGTGCCCGACTAGCGGGGATCACAGATACGCAGTATTTT. This chain uses TRBV5-1 with TRBJ2-3, with 11 bases matching TRBD2. This CDR3 comprises 15 residues. CDR1 and CDR2 from the germline V gene are SGHRS and YFSETQ. V dropped 8 bases and J dropped 2; count of bases not matched to a gene: 7.

The chain has TRBV5-1 and TRBJ1-2, with D possibly TRBD1 on 6 matching bases. The germline V gene encodes CDR1 SGHRS and CDR2 YFSETQ. With 4 bases removed from V and 8 bases from J, the gap between germline ends came to 24 bases. The CDR3 is 16 amino acids. CDR3 sequence: CASSGWQGSVSVGYTF. In DNA, the CDR3 is TGCGCCAGCAGCGGTTGGCAGGGGTCAGTGTCGGTAGGCTACACCTTC.

The J gene is TRBJ1-6, the V gene TRBV30; possibly TRBD1 for D (5 bases). The CDR3 is 15 residues long. The ends were cut back, 3 bases at V and 10 bases at J, with 19 bases in the middle. Germline CDR1 reads GTSNPN; CDR2 reads SVGIG (reference sequence). The CDR3 sequence: CAWSSLSGAKSPLHF. In DNA, the CDR3 is TGTGCCTGGAGCTCACTGAGTGGGGCAAAATCACCCCTCCACTTT.

The V gene is TRBV5-1, the J gene TRBJ2-1; TRBD2 agrees at 7 bases. Losses at the gene ends were 4 bases for V and 0 bases for J; bases not matched to a gene: 7. The CDR3 length is 16 residues. From germline, CDR1 is SGHRS and CDR2 YFSETQ. The CDR3 region has the DNA TGCGCCAGCAGCGGTCTGGCGGGGGTCTCCTACAATGAGCAGTTCTTC. Encoded protein: CASSGLAGVSYNEQFF.

J is TRBJ2-5 and V is TRBV7-6; 7 bases are a match to TRBD1. After removal of 5 bases from V and 0 bases from J, the junction contained 6 bases not matched to a gene. The germline V gene has CDR1 SGHVS and CDR2 FNYEAQ. The CDR3 extends over 15 amino acids. CDR3 region: CASSPQTGNQETQYF. CDR3 sequence (DNA): TGTGCCAGCAGCCCCCAGACAGGGAACCAAGAGACCCAGTACTTC.

V gene TRBV9 combines with J gene TRBJ1-1; perhaps TRBD1 as D (6 bases). Germline V gene sequence: CDR1 SGDLS, CDR2 YYNGEE. Trimming cost V 3 bases and J 5 bases, with 11 bases left between them. The CDR3 length is 13 residues. The CDR3 region is CASSAGGLTEAFF. CDR3 DNA: TGTGCCAGCAGCGCGGGGGGGCTGACTGAAGCTTTCTTT.

This chain uses TRBV2 with TRBJ2-1; 10 nucleotides agree with TRBD2. V lost 7 bases to trimming and J lost 8 bases; unmatched junction nucleotides: 11. The CDR3 has 15 residues. Germline V gene sequence: CDR1 SNHLY, CDR2 FYNNEI. CDR3 loop: CASTLEPSGGDEQFF. DNA of the CDR3: TGTGCCAGCACCCTGGAGCCTAGCGGGGGTGATGAGCAGTTCTTC.

This sequence joins TRBV5-5 and TRBJ1-1; 8 bases are a match to TRBD1. The CDR3 spans 15 residues. CDR1 and CDR2 from the germline V gene are SGHKS and YYEKEE (reference sequence). The V gene end was trimmed by 4 bases and the J gene end by 2 bases; junction bases not matched to a gene: 7. CDR3 sequence (DNA): TGTGCCAGCAGCCCCCGGGGACAGGACAACACTGAAGCTTTCTTT. Its protein is CASSPRGQDNTEAFF.

The genes are TRBV3-1 (or the pseudogene TRBV3-2) and TRBJ1-6; D gene ambiguous. Germline V CDR1 and CDR2: LGHDT, YNNKEL (reference sequence). The ends were cut back, 0 bases at V and 6 bases at J, with 12 bases in the middle. The CDR3 is 16 residues long. This CDR3 reads CASSQDGEFINSPLHF. CDR3 coding DNA: TGTGCCAGCAGCCAAGATGGGGAGTTTATTAATTCACCCCTCCACTTT.

The gene calls are TRBV12-3 or TRBV12-4 and TRBJ1-2, with D uncertain. The ends were cut back, 5 bases at V and 8 bases at J, with 12 bases in the middle. There are 12 residues in the CDR3. In DNA form, the CDR3 reads TGTGCCAGCAGTCGCAATCTATGGGGCTACACCTTC. Amino acid sequence: CASSRNLWGYTF.

The rearrangement links TRBV23-1 to TRBJ2-5, with a weak D call TRBD1 (5 bases). TRBV23-1 counts as an open reading frame of uncertain function. This CDR3 is 13 amino acids long. V was clipped by 8 bases and J by 5 bases, with 15 bases between them. CDR3 sequence reads: CASPAAGFETQYF. The CDR3 bases are TGCGCCAGCCCCGCGGCAGGGTTCGAGACCCAGTACTTC.

The genes are TRBV24-1 and TRBJ1-1, with no clear D. The germline gives CDR1 KGHDR, CDR2 SFDVKD. V shed 9 bases and J shed 8 bases, with 15 bases lying between them. The CDR3 runs 12 residues. CDR3 sequence: CATAGTNSEAFF. Here the CDR3 DNA reads TGTGCCACCGCAGGCACAAACTCGGAAGCTTTCTTT.

The genes are TRBV18 and TRBJ2-7, with TRBD1 matching over 7 bases. Trimming at V came to 3 bases and at J to 4 bases, leaving 9 bases not matched to a gene. The CDR3 contains 15 residues. Germline V CDR1 and CDR2: KGHSH, LQKENI. DNA for the CDR3: TGTGCCAGCTCACCGCCGTCGGGACAGAATTACGAGCAGTACTTC. This encodes CASSPPSGQNYEQYF.

This clone was found once. The V call is TRBV5-1, the J call TRBJ2-5; 8 bases align to TRBD1. Looked up from germline, CDR1 is SGHRS and CDR2 is YFSETQ. V lost 6 bases to trimming and J lost 2 bases; unmatched junction nucleotides: 12. This CDR3 region has 16 residues. The CDR3 DNA sequence: TGCGCCAGCATCACCGGGTCCAGGGGGCTTCAAGAGACCCAGTACTTC. Protein product: CASITGSRGLQETQYF. The whole variable domain, filled in from reference TRBV5-1 and TRBJ2-5, reads KAGVTQTPRYLIKTRGQQVTLSCSPISGHRSVSWYQQTPGQGLQFLFEYFSETQRNKGNFPGRFSGRQFSNSRSEMNVSTLELGDSALYLCASITGSRGLQETQYFGPGTRLLVL.

J is TRBJ1-1 and V is TRBV7-2; D is undetermined. The ends were cut back, 3 bases at V and 3 bases at J, with 8 bases in the middle. The germline CDR1 and CDR2 sequences are SGHTA and FQGNSA. This CDR3 is built from 13 residues. CDR3 residues: CASSFSVDTEAFF. The CDR3 DNA sequence: TGTGCCAGCAGCTTCTCGGTGGACACTGAAGCTTTCTTT. Looking up the rest from reference TRBV7-2 and TRBJ1-1 gives the full variable domain: GAGVSQSPSNKVTEKGKDVELRCDPISGHTALYWYRQSLGQGLEFLIYFQGNSAPDKSGLPSDRFSAERTGGSVSTLTIQRTQQEDSAVYLCASSFSVDTEAFFGQGTRLTVV.